These T cell receptor beta chains were read from a single sample in a study of shared clonotypes between healthy human individuals. Sequencing used immunoSEQ multiplex PCR; TCRdb keeps in-frame clones, though not all of them. The sample contains over a million clones, approximately 96% of which appear only once. The sample consisted of naive CD4+ T cells sorted from blood. The source of these receptors is a man aged 30 to 39 in good health. The CDR3 runs from the conserved cysteine through the conserved F or W. The order of the fields is clone size, V gene, J gene, D gene, CDR3 DNA, CDR3 protein. D genes are given only for firm matches. Size is omitted from some rows. Given values are once, few, many or a class for expanded clones.

clone_size: NA
v_call: TRBV28
j_call: TRBJ1-3
d_call: NA
cdr3_nt: TGTGCCAGCAGTTTAGCCCAGTTCAACTCTGGAAACACCATATATTTT
cdr3_aa: CASSLAQFNSGNTIYF

clone_size: NA
v_call: TRBV28
j_call: TRBJ1-3
d_call: NA
cdr3_nt: TGTGCCAGCAGTTTCATCTGGGAAGGAAACACCATATATTTT
cdr3_aa: CASSFIWEGNTIYF

clone_size: NA
v_call: TRBV28
j_call: TRBJ1-5
d_call: NA
cdr3_nt: TGTGCCAGCAGTAGTTCCCCGTCCCGTTGGGGGTTAATTGAGGGCAATCAGCCCCAGCATTTT
cdr3_aa: CASSSSPSRWGLIEGNQPQHF

clone_size: NA
v_call: TRBV9
j_call: TRBJ2-1
d_call: TRBD2
cdr3_nt: TGTGCCAGCAGCGGCCAGACTAGCCTCCACGTCAGTGAGCAGTTCTTC
cdr3_aa: CASSGQTSLHVSEQFF

clone_size: NA
v_call: TRBV6-6
j_call: TRBJ2-7
d_call: TRBD2
cdr3_nt: TGTGCCAGCAACCTAGCGGGAGCTTACGAGCAGTACTTC
cdr3_aa: CASNLAGAYEQYF

clone_size: NA
v_call: TRBV27
j_call: TRBJ2-3
d_call: TRBD2
cdr3_nt: TGTGCCAGCAGTCCGGGACTAGCGTGGAGAGATACGCAGTATTTT
cdr3_aa: CASSPGLAWRDTQYF

clone_size: NA
v_call: TRBV7-8
j_call: TRBJ2-2
d_call: NA
cdr3_nt: TGTGCCAGCAGCTTCTCCACCGGGGAGCTGTTTTTT
cdr3_aa: CASSFSTGELFF

clone_size: once
v_call: TRBV6-5
j_call: TRBJ1-4
d_call: NA
cdr3_nt: TGTGCCAGCAGTTACAATGAAAAACTGTTTTTT
cdr3_aa: CASSYNEKLFF

clone_size: NA
v_call: TRBV5-1
j_call: TRBJ2-1
d_call: NA
cdr3_nt: TGCGCCAGCAGCTTGAGCGGCAATGAGCAGTTCTTC
cdr3_aa: CASSLSGNEQFF

clone_size: NA
v_call: TRBV5-1
j_call: TRBJ2-1
d_call: TRBD1
cdr3_nt: TGCGCCAGCAGCTTGGAAGGGACAGGCTCCTACAATGAGCAGTTCTTC
cdr3_aa: CASSLEGTGSYNEQFF

clone_size: NA
v_call: TRBV27
j_call: TRBJ2-5
d_call: NA
cdr3_nt: TGTGCCAGCAGCCGCATCCCAGGGGAGACCCAGTACTTC
cdr3_aa: CASSRIPGETQYF

clone_size: once
v_call: TRBV28
j_call: TRBJ2-7
d_call: TRBD2
cdr3_nt: TGTGCCAGCAGTTCCGACGCCCTCACTAGCGCGGCCTCCTACGAGCAGTACTTC
cdr3_aa: CASSSDALTSAASYEQYF

clone_size: NA
v_call: TRBV30
j_call: TRBJ1-5
d_call: NA
cdr3_nt: TGTGCCTGGAGTAGACCGGGACACTTTTTCCATCAGCCCCAGCATTTT
cdr3_aa: CAWSRPGHFFHQPQHF

clone_size: once
v_call: TRBV5-1
j_call: TRBJ2-1
d_call: TRBD2
cdr3_nt: TGCGCCAGCAGCTTGGGGCTAGCGGGAGTATTTGATGAGCAGTTCTTC
cdr3_aa: CASSLGLAGVFDEQFF

clone_size: NA
v_call: TRBV4-1
j_call: TRBJ1-2
d_call: NA
cdr3_nt: TGCGCCAGCAGCCAGGTCAGGGAGAAGGCGGGCGGCTACACCTTC
cdr3_aa: CASSQVREKAGGYTF

clone_size: NA
v_call: TRBV28
j_call: TRBJ2-2
d_call: NA
cdr3_nt: TGTGCCAGCAGTTTGGCAGGGGTGGGTACCGGGGAGCTGTTTTTT
cdr3_aa: CASSLAGVGTGELFF

clone_size: once
v_call: TRBV7-9
j_call: TRBJ2-3
d_call: TRBD2
cdr3_nt: TGTGCCAGCAGCTTAGCAACCCGGACTAGCACTCGCACAGATACGCAGTATTTT
cdr3_aa: CASSLATRTSTRTDTQYF

clone_size: NA
v_call: TRBV9
j_call: TRBJ2-7
d_call: NA
cdr3_nt: TGTGCCAGCAGCGTTAGACAGGGAGGTTCCGAGCAGTACTTC
cdr3_aa: CASSVRQGGSEQYF

clone_size: NA
v_call: TRBV28
j_call: TRBJ2-3
d_call: TRBD1
cdr3_nt: TGTGCCAGCAGTCCGCAAGGGGGCAGCACAGATACGCAGTATTTT
cdr3_aa: CASSPQGGSTDTQYF

clone_size: NA
v_call: TRBV2
j_call: TRBJ1-5
d_call: NA
cdr3_nt: TGTGCCAGCAGTGTGGTCAGGGGAGGTCAGCCCCAGCATTTT
cdr3_aa: CASSVVRGGQPQHF

clone_size: NA
v_call: TRBV14
j_call: TRBJ2-1
d_call: NA
cdr3_nt: TGTGCCAGCAGCCAAGGCGACTTTTACAATGAGCAGTTCTTC
cdr3_aa: CASSQGDFYNEQFF

clone_size: NA
v_call: TRBV4-2
j_call: TRBJ2-7
d_call: TRBD2
cdr3_nt: TGTGCCAGCAGCCAAATCGGCGGGAGGCCCTCCTACGAGCAGTACTTC
cdr3_aa: CASSQIGGRPSYEQYF

clone_size: NA
v_call: TRBV11-2
j_call: TRBJ2-7
d_call: TRBD1
cdr3_nt: TGTGCCAGCAGCTTAGGGGTCAGGACAGGCTTC
cdr3_aa: CASSLGVRTGF

clone_size: NA
v_call: TRBV7-3
j_call: TRBJ2-1
d_call: TRBD1
cdr3_nt: TGTGCCAGCAGCTTTACAGGGGTCAATGAGCAGTTCTTC
cdr3_aa: CASSFTGVNEQFF

clone_size: NA
v_call: TRBV6-1
j_call: TRBJ2-7
d_call: NA
cdr3_nt: TGTGCCAGCAGTCTTAACAAACCGGGACCCTACGAGCAGTACTTC
cdr3_aa: CASSLNKPGPYEQYF

clone_size: NA
v_call: TRBV6-1
j_call: TRBJ2-2
d_call: TRBD2
cdr3_nt: TGTGCCAGCAGTTCCGGGACTAGGGGGTCGGGGGAGCTGTTTTTT
cdr3_aa: CASSSGTRGSGELFF

clone_size: NA
v_call: TRBV28
j_call: TRBJ2-3
d_call: NA
cdr3_nt: TGTGCCAGCAGACCTAGCGGCACAGATACGCAGTATTTT
cdr3_aa: CASRPSGTDTQYF

clone_size: NA
v_call: TRBV7-9
j_call: TRBJ2-3
d_call: NA
cdr3_nt: TGTGCCAGCAGCTTAGTGGGAGGTTATACGCAGTATTTT
cdr3_aa: CASSLVGGYTQYF

clone_size: NA
v_call: TRBV5-1
j_call: TRBJ1-1
d_call: NA
cdr3_nt: TGCGCCAGCAGTGAACTGAGAGTCATGAACACTGAAGCTTTCTTT
cdr3_aa: CASSELRVMNTEAFF

clone_size: NA
v_call: TRBV18
j_call: TRBJ2-2
d_call: NA
cdr3_nt: TGTGCCAGCTCACCGCCGGGACATTCGTCCGGGGAGCTGTTTTTT
cdr3_aa: CASSPPGHSSGELFF

clone_size: NA
v_call: TRBV5-1
j_call: TRBJ2-7
d_call: TRBD2
cdr3_nt: TGCGCCAGCAGCACTTTGGCGGGAGAAATCTACGAGCAGTACTTC
cdr3_aa: CASSTLAGEIYEQYF

clone_size: NA
v_call: TRBV28
j_call: TRBJ1-5
d_call: NA
cdr3_nt: TGTGCCAGCAGTTTATCCGGCAGCAATCAGCCCCAGCATTTT
cdr3_aa: CASSLSGSNQPQHF

clone_size: NA
v_call: TRBV7-8
j_call: TRBJ2-1
d_call: NA
cdr3_nt: TGTGCCAGCAGCTTAGGGGGCCCCAATGAGCAGTTCTTC
cdr3_aa: CASSLGGPNEQFF

clone_size: NA
v_call: TRBV7-2
j_call: TRBJ2-1
d_call: TRBD2
cdr3_nt: TGTGCCAGCAGCTACGCTTGGAAACTAGCGGGAGAGGGTGGCAATGAGCAGTTCTTC
cdr3_aa: CASSYAWKLAGEGGNEQFF

clone_size: NA
v_call: TRBV21-1
j_call: TRBJ2-2
d_call: NA
cdr3_nt: TGTGCCAGCAGCACCCGGGACTACCCCATATGGGAGCTGTTTTTT
cdr3_aa: CASSTRDYPIWELFF

clone_size: NA
v_call: TRBV7-9
j_call: TRBJ2-2
d_call: NA
cdr3_nt: TGTGCCAGCAAAAAAACTGGTACGAACACCGGGGAGCTGTTTTTT
cdr3_aa: CASKKTGTNTGELFF

clone_size: NA
v_call: TRBV5-6
j_call: TRBJ2-7
d_call: NA
cdr3_nt: TGTGCCAGCAGCCCAGACAGGGCGGGATCCTACGAGCAGTACTTC
cdr3_aa: CASSPDRAGSYEQYF

clone_size: NA
v_call: TRBV28
j_call: TRBJ1-2
d_call: NA
cdr3_nt: TGTGCCAGCAGTTTTAGGGACTATGGCTACACCTTC
cdr3_aa: CASSFRDYGYTF

clone_size: NA
v_call: TRBV19
j_call: TRBJ2-3
d_call: NA
cdr3_nt: TGTGCCTCTGCGGGTGCAGATACGCAGTATTTT
cdr3_aa: CASAGADTQYF

clone_size: NA
v_call: TRBV9
j_call: TRBJ2-7
d_call: TRBD1
cdr3_nt: TGTGCCAGCAGCATCGGACAGGGCAACTACGAGCAGTACTTC
cdr3_aa: CASSIGQGNYEQYF

clone_size: NA
v_call: TRBV18
j_call: TRBJ2-7
d_call: NA
cdr3_nt: TGTGCCAGCTCACCGTTAGCCTCAGACTACGAGCAGTACTTC
cdr3_aa: CASSPLASDYEQYF

clone_size: NA
v_call: TRBV2
j_call: TRBJ1-2
d_call: NA
cdr3_nt: TGTGCCAGCAGTGAAATATCCCTACGACGCTATGGCTACACCTTC
cdr3_aa: CASSEISLRRYGYTF

clone_size: NA
v_call: TRBV4-3
j_call: TRBJ2-4
d_call: NA
cdr3_nt: TGCGCCAGCAGCCAAGTGGGGGGAACCAAAAACATTCAGTACTTC
cdr3_aa: CASSQVGGTKNIQYF

clone_size: once
v_call: TRBV27
j_call: TRBJ2-4
d_call: NA
cdr3_nt: TGTGCCAGCCGGGTAGCCGGCGGAAACATTCAGTACTTC
cdr3_aa: CASRVAGGNIQYF

clone_size: NA
v_call: TRBV29-1
j_call: TRBJ2-1
d_call: TRBD2
cdr3_nt: TGCAGCGTTGAGATGTCAGTAGCGGGGGCGGGGGAGTTCTTC
cdr3_aa: CSVEMSVAGAGEFF

clone_size: NA
v_call: TRBV6-5
j_call: TRBJ1-1
d_call: NA
cdr3_nt: TGTGCCAGCAGTCCCACGCGGGGGGACACTGAAGCTTTCTTT
cdr3_aa: CASSPTRGDTEAFF

clone_size: NA
v_call: TRBV5-5
j_call: TRBJ2-1
d_call: NA
cdr3_nt: TGTGCCAGCAGACCCTACATTCTCGGAGGCTCTGAGCAGTTCTTC
cdr3_aa: CASRPYILGGSEQFF

clone_size: NA
v_call: TRBV10-3
j_call: TRBJ1-2
d_call: TRBD1
cdr3_nt: TGTGCCACCCAAGGGACAGGGATGGTAAGCTATGGCTACACCTTC
cdr3_aa: CATQGTGMVSYGYTF

clone_size: NA
v_call: TRBV6-1
j_call: TRBJ2-7
d_call: TRBD2
cdr3_nt: TGTGCCCGGGACTACTTTGCCTACGAGCAGTACTTC
cdr3_aa: CARDYFAYEQYF

clone_size: NA
v_call: TRBV9
j_call: TRBJ2-1
d_call: TRBD2
cdr3_nt: TGTGCCAGCAGCATGACTAGCGGGACCTACAATGAGCAGTTCTTC
cdr3_aa: CASSMTSGTYNEQFF

clone_size: NA
v_call: TRBV18
j_call: TRBJ2-2
d_call: TRBD2
cdr3_nt: TGTGCCAGCTCACAAGACCTCACTAGCGGGCCTAACACCGGGGAGCTGTTTTTT
cdr3_aa: CASSQDLTSGPNTGELFF

clone_size: NA
v_call: TRBV28
j_call: TRBJ2-7
d_call: NA
cdr3_nt: TGTGCCAGCAGTGAAGGGGGCTCCTACGAGCAGTACTTC
cdr3_aa: CASSEGGSYEQYF

clone_size: NA
v_call: TRBV13
j_call: TRBJ1-4
d_call: NA
cdr3_nt: TGTGCCAGCAGAAAGAAGGGGGAAAATGAAAAACTGTTTTTT
cdr3_aa: CASRKKGENEKLFF

clone_size: NA
v_call: TRBV28
j_call: TRBJ2-7
d_call: TRBD2
cdr3_nt: TGTGCCAGCAGCCGCAGCGGGAGCCTCTACGAGCAGTACTTC
cdr3_aa: CASSRSGSLYEQYF

clone_size: NA
v_call: TRBV11-2
j_call: TRBJ1-1
d_call: NA
cdr3_nt: TGTGCCAGCAGTTCCTTGGAGGGGACTGAAGCTTTCTTT
cdr3_aa: CASSSLEGTEAFF